This paragraph reports one T cell receptor (beta chain). Its antigen is currently unknown. This record comes from a study of OX40 agonist ivuxolimab in advanced cancers. Study-wide context: Prior anti-PD-1, anti-PD-L1 or anti-CTLA-4 therapy was allowed; roughly 40% had some.

The table came from immunoSEQ multiplex PCR; TCRdb's copy has only in-frame clones and leaves some out. There are roughly 110,000 clones in the sample; just over 90% occur only once, and about 0.5% lies in the top ten. The V and J ends lost 3 bases and 7 bases respectively, with 10 bases between them. The CDR3 is 14 residues long. The germline gives CDR1 SGHDN, CDR2 FVKESK. Broader study findings: The investigators did not determine what antigen specificity the expanded peripheral T cells had.

On cycle 4 day 1 and cycle 7 day 1, as well as at baseline, blood was sampled. Specimen: CD4+ or CD8+ T cells sorted from blood, collected in a trial of the OX40 agonist ivuxolimab. The source of this sequence is an adult with an advanced solid tumor such as melanoma, head and neck, liver or kidney cancer. The chain carries TRBV14 and TRBJ1-6; no reliable D call. The CDR3 is CASSHPGPNSPLHF. The DNA of the CDR3 is TGTGCCAGCAGCCATCCGGGCCCCAATTCACCCCTCCACTTT.